A selection of T cell receptor beta chains follows, all from one sample in a study of response to subunit inactivated influenza vaccine. TCRdb reprocessed the RT-PCR reads via MiXCR and lists one record per CDR3 protein. Found here are about 520,000 distinct CDR3 sequences, approximately 7.2% of them singletons; the top ten hold 13%. Sequences were derived from PBMCs from blood, sampled roughly 24 months after vaccination. All receptors derive from a man aged 45 to 70 who received an inactivated influenza vaccine. CDR3s include the opening cysteine and the closing phenylalanine or tryptophan. Fields, in order: clone size, D gene, V gene, J gene, CDR3 protein, CDR3 DNA. A D gene is named only where the DNA matches it firmly. Not every row has a clone size; where given, it reads once, few, many or a size class.

clone_size: .; d_call: TRBD2; v_call: TRBV20-1; j_call: TRBJ2-2; cdr3_aa: CSASPSGMNTGELFF; cdr3_nt: TGCAGTGCTTCCCCCAGCGGGATGAACACCGGGGAGCTGTTTTTT
clone_size: many; d_call: TRBD2; v_call: TRBV20-1; j_call: TRBJ2-3; cdr3_aa: CSARSGSGTSTDTQYF; cdr3_nt: TGCAGTGCCAGGTCGGGTAGCGGGACTAGCACAGATACGCAGTATTTT
clone_size: few; d_call: .; v_call: TRBV7-2; j_call: TRBJ2-1; cdr3_aa: CASSLDGMLGNEQFF; cdr3_nt: TGTGCCAGCAGCTTAGACGGAATGTTAGGCAATGAGCAGTTCTTC
clone_size: few; d_call: TRBD1; v_call: TRBV20-1; j_call: TRBJ1-2; cdr3_aa: CSAFKTGTGEDGYTF; cdr3_nt: TGCAGTGCTTTCAAGACCGGGACAGGGGAGGACGGCTACACCTTC
clone_size: few; d_call: .; v_call: TRBV6-1; j_call: TRBJ2-5; cdr3_aa: CASSEFRGYQETQYF; cdr3_nt: TGTGCCAGCAGTGAATTTAGGGGGTACCAAGAGACCCAGTACTTC
clone_size: many; d_call: TRBD1; v_call: TRBV4-3; j_call: TRBJ2-7; cdr3_aa: CASSQGWDRGLSGSSYEQYF; cdr3_nt: TGCGCCAGCAGCCAAGGGTGGGACAGGGGGTTGAGCGGGAGCTCCTACGAGCAGTACTTC
clone_size: few; d_call: .; v_call: TRBV7-9; j_call: TRBJ2-7; cdr3_aa: CASSLVSRGSEQYF; cdr3_nt: TGTGCCAGCAGCTTAGTTAGCCGTGGGAGCGAGCAGTACTTC
clone_size: .; d_call: .; v_call: TRBV7-2; j_call: TRBJ2-3; cdr3_aa: CASSRKSTDTQYF; cdr3_nt: TGTGCCAGCAGTCGGAAGTCCACAGATACGCAGTATTTT
clone_size: .; d_call: .; v_call: TRBV18; j_call: TRBJ2-7; cdr3_aa: CASSPPAGGKQYF; cdr3_nt: TGTGCCAGCTCACCACCGGCAGGGGGGAAGCAGTACTTC
clone_size: few; d_call: .; v_call: TRBV25-1; j_call: TRBJ2-3; cdr3_aa: CASSSSPGHRQYF; cdr3_nt: TGTGCCAGCAGTTCCTCGCCAGGCCATAGGCAGTATTTT
clone_size: few; d_call: TRBD1; v_call: TRBV5-1; j_call: TRBJ2-1; cdr3_aa: CASSDGQGYEQFF; cdr3_nt: TGCGCCAGCAGCGATGGACAGGGCTATGAGCAGTTCTTC
clone_size: few; d_call: TRBD1; v_call: TRBV20-1; j_call: TRBJ2-7; cdr3_aa: CSARGLGQGFSEQYF; cdr3_nt: TGCAGTGCTAGGGGCCTGGGACAGGGGTTCTCCGAGCAGTACTTC
clone_size: few; d_call: .; v_call: TRBV11-2; j_call: TRBJ2-7; cdr3_aa: CASSARQNSYEQYF; cdr3_nt: TGTGCCAGCAGCGCCCGACAGAACTCCTACGAGCAGTACTTC
clone_size: .; d_call: .; v_call: TRBV20-1; j_call: TRBJ1-6; cdr3_aa: CSAPSVPGGNSPLHF; cdr3_nt: TGCAGTGCCCCCTCCGTGCCCGGCGGTAATTCACCCCTCCACTTT
clone_size: many; d_call: .; v_call: TRBV29-1; j_call: TRBJ2-7; cdr3_aa: CSVVLTSDYEQYF; cdr3_nt: TGCAGCGTTGTTTTGACATCGGACTACGAGCAGTACTTC
clone_size: .; d_call: .; v_call: TRBV20-1; j_call: TRBJ1-1; cdr3_aa: CSASRQARNTEAFF; cdr3_nt: TGCAGTGCTAGCAGGCAGGCACGGAACACTGAAGCTTTCTTT
clone_size: .; d_call: .; v_call: TRBV10-3; j_call: TRBJ2-5; cdr3_aa: CAISATGPETQYF; cdr3_nt: TGTGCCATCAGTGCCACAGGGCCAGAGACCCAGTACTTC
clone_size: .; d_call: TRBD2; v_call: TRBV28; j_call: TRBJ2-1; cdr3_aa: CAALGTSGRSEQFF; cdr3_nt: TGTGCCGCTTTGGGGACTAGCGGGAGAAGTGAGCAGTTCTTC
clone_size: few; d_call: .; v_call: TRBV4-3; j_call: TRBJ2-4; cdr3_aa: CASSQVLGETKNIQYF; cdr3_nt: TGCGCCAGCAGCCAAGTGTTGGGGGAGACCAAAAACATTCAGTACTTT
clone_size: few; d_call: TRBD2; v_call: TRBV20-1; j_call: TRBJ2-7; cdr3_aa: CSARGTSGGMTYEQYF; cdr3_nt: TGCAGTGCTAGAGGGACTAGCGGGGGGATGACCTACGAGCAGTACTTC
clone_size: many; d_call: TRBD2; v_call: TRBV7-6; j_call: TRBJ2-5; cdr3_aa: CASSHGLAGRQETQYF; cdr3_nt: TGTGCCAGCAGCCACGGACTAGCGGGCCGACAAGAGACCCAGTACTTC
clone_size: many; d_call: .; v_call: TRBV12-3/TRBV12-4; j_call: TRBJ1-1; cdr3_aa: CASSALGADTEAFF; cdr3_nt: TGTGCCAGCAGTGCCTTGGGGGCAGACACTGAAGCTTTCTTT
clone_size: .; d_call: .; v_call: TRBV7-8; j_call: TRBJ2-7; cdr3_aa: CASSWGKSYEQYF; cdr3_nt: TGTGCCAGCAGCTGGGGAAAATCCTACGAGCAGTACTTC
clone_size: few; d_call: .; v_call: TRBV20-1; j_call: TRBJ2-7; cdr3_aa: CSARVVSLRGEQYF; cdr3_nt: TGCAGTGCTAGAGTAGTATCTCTCCGAGGCGAGCAGTACTTC
clone_size: .; d_call: .; v_call: TRBV12-3/TRBV12-4; j_call: TRBJ2-5; cdr3_aa: CASRDSLQETQYF; cdr3_nt: TGTGCCAGCAGGGACAGCCTCCAAGAGACCCAGTACTTC
clone_size: many; d_call: .; v_call: TRBV5-6; j_call: TRBJ2-7; cdr3_aa: CASSLAHKDSYEQYF; cdr3_nt: TGTGCCAGCAGCTTGGCCCACAAGGACTCCTACGAGCAGTACTTC
clone_size: many; d_call: .; v_call: TRBV24-1; j_call: TRBJ2-3; cdr3_aa: CATSDFDRDTDTQYF; cdr3_nt: TGTGCCACCAGTGATTTCGACAGAGACACAGATACGCAGTATTTT
clone_size: .; d_call: .; v_call: TRBV21-1; j_call: TRBJ2-3; cdr3_aa: CASRGSGTHTDTQYF; cdr3_nt: TGTGCCAGCAGGGGATCCGGGACACACACAGATACGCAGTATTTT
clone_size: many; d_call: .; v_call: TRBV20-1; j_call: TRBJ2-7; cdr3_aa: CSASAGETYEQYF; cdr3_nt: TGCAGTGCTAGTGCAGGGGAGACCTACGAGCAGTACTTC
clone_size: .; d_call: TRBD1; v_call: TRBV4-3; j_call: TRBJ2-1; cdr3_aa: CASSQDQWTGNEQFF; cdr3_nt: TGCGCCAGCAGCCAAGATCAGTGGACAGGCAATGAGCAGTTCTTC
clone_size: .; d_call: TRBD1; v_call: TRBV25-1; j_call: TRBJ2-7; cdr3_aa: CASSVRDRDEQYF; cdr3_nt: TGTGCCAGCAGTGTCCGGGACAGGGACGAGCAGTACTTC
clone_size: few; d_call: .; v_call: TRBV9; j_call: TRBJ2-6; cdr3_aa: CASSAYSGANVLTF; cdr3_nt: TGTGCCAGCAGCGCGTACTCTGGGGCCAACGTCCTGACTTTC
clone_size: many; d_call: .; v_call: TRBV12-3/TRBV12-4; j_call: TRBJ2-4; cdr3_aa: CASSLVELALKNIQYF; cdr3_nt: TGTGCCAGCAGTTTAGTGGAGCTGGCGCTCAAAAACATTCAGTACTTC
clone_size: .; d_call: TRBD2; v_call: TRBV29-1; j_call: TRBJ2-1; cdr3_aa: CSVELLADQYNEQFF; cdr3_nt: TGCAGCGTTGAGCTCCTAGCGGATCAATACAATGAGCAGTTCTTC
clone_size: .; d_call: .; v_call: TRBV20-1; j_call: TRBJ2-3; cdr3_aa: CSASTGTTDTQYF; cdr3_nt: TGCAGTGCTAGTACAGGGACCACAGATACGCAGTATTTT
clone_size: .; d_call: .; v_call: TRBV27; j_call: TRBJ2-7; cdr3_aa: CASSLRVSSYEQYF; cdr3_nt: TGTGCCAGCAGTCTCCGGGTTAGCTCCTACGAGCAGTACTTC
clone_size: .; d_call: .; v_call: TRBV4-3; j_call: TRBJ1-5; cdr3_aa: CASSQDRQGNQPQHF; cdr3_nt: TGCGCCAGCAGCCAAGATCGGCAGGGAAATCAGCCCCAGCATTTT
clone_size: .; d_call: .; v_call: TRBV4-2; j_call: TRBJ2-3; cdr3_aa: CASRGLRITDTQYF; cdr3_nt: TGTGCCAGCAGGGGGTTAAGAATCACAGATACGCAGTATTTT
clone_size: few; d_call: TRBD2; v_call: TRBV9; j_call: TRBJ2-7; cdr3_aa: CASSVTGTSVEQYF; cdr3_nt: TGTGCCAGCAGCGTAACCGGGACTAGCGTCGAGCAGTACTTC
clone_size: few; d_call: .; v_call: TRBV18; j_call: TRBJ2-1; cdr3_aa: CASSPFRDLPNEQFF; cdr3_nt: TGTGCCAGCTCACCATTCCGGGACCTCCCCAATGAGCAGTTCTTC
clone_size: .; d_call: TRBD2; v_call: TRBV11-2; j_call: TRBJ2-1; cdr3_aa: CASSFYGLAGFNEQFF; cdr3_nt: TGTGCCAGCAGCTTCTACGGACTAGCGGGTTTCAATGAGCAGTTCTTC
clone_size: many; d_call: .; v_call: TRBV6-2/TRBV6-3; j_call: TRBJ1-5; cdr3_aa: CASSYSLGINQPQHF; cdr3_nt: TGTGCCAGCAGTTACTCATTGGGGATCAATCAGCCCCAGCATTTT
clone_size: few; d_call: .; v_call: TRBV7-2; j_call: TRBJ1-6; cdr3_aa: CASSPWTDNSPLHF; cdr3_nt: TGTGCCAGCAGCCCCTGGACAGATAATTCACCCCTCCACTTT
clone_size: many; d_call: .; v_call: TRBV4-2; j_call: TRBJ2-1; cdr3_aa: CASSQDLSRSSYNEQFF; cdr3_nt: TGTGCCAGCAGCCAAGATTTAAGCCGAAGCTCCTACAATGAGCAGTTCTTC
clone_size: many; d_call: .; v_call: TRBV24-1; j_call: TRBJ1-5; cdr3_aa: CATSGQGVSQPQHF; cdr3_nt: TGTGCCACCAGTGGTCAAGGGGTCAGTCAGCCCCAGCATTTT
clone_size: .; d_call: TRBD2; v_call: TRBV7-6; j_call: TRBJ2-1; cdr3_aa: CASSPPLAGVDEQFF; cdr3_nt: TGTGCCAGCAGCCCCCCACTAGCGGGAGTTGATGAGCAGTTCTTC
clone_size: many; d_call: .; v_call: TRBV12-3/TRBV12-4; j_call: TRBJ2-1; cdr3_aa: CASSLGGDEQFF; cdr3_nt: TGTGCCAGCAGTTTGGGGGGCGATGAGCAGTTCTTC
clone_size: .; d_call: .; v_call: TRBV10-3; j_call: TRBJ2-3; cdr3_aa: CAILRDKLTDTQYF; cdr3_nt: TGTGCCATCCTTCGGGACAAGCTCACAGATACGCAGTATTTT
clone_size: few; d_call: TRBD1; v_call: TRBV6-2/TRBV6-3; j_call: TRBJ2-2; cdr3_aa: CAGKQGAGELFF; cdr3_nt: TGTGCCGGAAAACAGGGGGCCGGGGAGCTGTTTTTT
clone_size: few; d_call: TRBD1; v_call: TRBV12-3/TRBV12-4; j_call: TRBJ1-1; cdr3_aa: CASTVEGANTEAFF; cdr3_nt: TGTGCCAGCACCGTTGAGGGGGCGAACACTGAAGCTTTCTTT
clone_size: many; d_call: TRBD2; v_call: TRBV7-2; j_call: TRBJ2-1; cdr3_aa: CASSLVRLAEQFF; cdr3_nt: TGTGCCAGCAGCTTAGTGAGACTAGCGGAGCAGTTCTTC
clone_size: .; d_call: TRBD1; v_call: TRBV7-9; j_call: TRBJ1-2; cdr3_aa: CASSLDRFDYGYTF; cdr3_nt: TGTGCCAGCAGCTTGGACAGGTTTGACTATGGCTACACCTTC
clone_size: few; d_call: .; v_call: TRBV12-3/TRBV12-4; j_call: TRBJ2-4; cdr3_aa: CASSAGNIQYF; cdr3_nt: TGTGCCAGCAGTGCGGGGAACATTCAGTACTTC
clone_size: .; d_call: .; v_call: TRBV29-1; j_call: TRBJ2-2; cdr3_aa: CSVGLANTGELFF; cdr3_nt: TGCAGCGTTGGACTAGCGAACACCGGGGAGCTGTTTTTT
clone_size: .; d_call: .; v_call: TRBV12-3/TRBV12-4; j_call: TRBJ1-1; cdr3_aa: CASSWVRGDTEAFF; cdr3_nt: TGTGCCAGCAGTTGGGTCAGGGGTGACACTGAAGCTTTCTTT
clone_size: many; d_call: .; v_call: TRBV20-1; j_call: TRBJ1-1; cdr3_aa: CSARNREAGEAFF; cdr3_nt: TGCAGTGCTAGAAACAGGGAGGCGGGTGAAGCTTTCTTT
clone_size: few; d_call: TRBD1; v_call: TRBV9; j_call: TRBJ2-7; cdr3_aa: CASSVSPDRVGYEQYF; cdr3_nt: TGTGCCAGCAGCGTTTCACCGGACAGGGTGGGCTACGAGCAGTACTTC
clone_size: many; d_call: .; v_call: TRBV21-1; j_call: TRBJ1-1; cdr3_aa: CASSKCVGTGGGTEAFF; cdr3_nt: TGTGCCAGCAGCAAATGTGTAGGGACAGGGGGCGGCACTGAAGCTTTCTTT
clone_size: few; d_call: .; v_call: TRBV20-1; j_call: TRBJ1-2; cdr3_aa: CSARDTGDNYGYTF; cdr3_nt: TGCAGTGCTAGAGATACCGGGGACAACTATGGCTACACCTTC